These T cell receptor beta chains were read from a single sample in a study of Graves' ophthalmopathy and Graves' hyperthyroidism. TCRdb analysed the multiplex PCR reads with MiXCR anew, one entry per CDR3 protein. The profile shows roughly 400,000 distinct CDR3 sequences, approximately 17% of them singletons. Sample: peripheral blood. The receptors were gathered from an adult woman with stable Graves' hyperthyroidism. Each CDR3 is given without its conserved first and last residue. The order of the fields is CDR3 protein, V gene, clone size, J gene. Expanded clones get a size class; other rows say once, few or many, or leave the size out.

cdr3_aa: SAPPGARIYGYT; v_call: TRBV20-1; clone_size: many; j_call: TRBJ1-2
cdr3_aa: TSSQDRWAGKKGRYEQY; v_call: TRBV4-1; clone_size: NA; j_call: TRBJ2-7
cdr3_aa: ASSLPLAGAHGTQY; v_call: TRBV12-3/TRBV12-4; clone_size: many; j_call: TRBJ2-5
cdr3_aa: ASSPQRGAQETQY; v_call: TRBV27; clone_size: many; j_call: TRBJ2-5
cdr3_aa: ASKTNRDGNYGYT; v_call: TRBV6-2/TRBV6-3; clone_size: many; j_call: TRBJ1-2
cdr3_aa: ASSLIATGGGYT; v_call: TRBV6-5; clone_size: NA; j_call: TRBJ1-2
cdr3_aa: ASSQPKGGTSGANVLT; v_call: TRBV28; clone_size: few; j_call: TRBJ2-6
cdr3_aa: SADPRGAEAF; v_call: TRBV20-1; clone_size: many; j_call: TRBJ1-1
cdr3_aa: SVERGGRGGEQY; v_call: TRBV29-1; clone_size: many; j_call: TRBJ2-7
cdr3_aa: ASSLTGTETSPLH; v_call: TRBV7-3; clone_size: many; j_call: TRBJ1-6
cdr3_aa: ASSVGEGSNQPQH; v_call: TRBV7-9; clone_size: many; j_call: TRBJ1-5
cdr3_aa: ASSYSRQNYGYT; v_call: TRBV6-5; clone_size: many; j_call: TRBJ1-2
cdr3_aa: AISSASGSYEQY; v_call: TRBV10-3; clone_size: many; j_call: TRBJ2-7
cdr3_aa: AISAPGTVHGYT; v_call: TRBV10-3; clone_size: NA; j_call: TRBJ1-2
cdr3_aa: ARLPGTGKNIQY; v_call: TRBV6-2/TRBV6-3; clone_size: few; j_call: TRBJ2-4
cdr3_aa: AWEGESPLH; v_call: TRBV30; clone_size: many; j_call: TRBJ1-6
cdr3_aa: ASRTGSTHTGELF; v_call: TRBV2; clone_size: many; j_call: TRBJ2-2
cdr3_aa: ASSFGGVYNEQF; v_call: TRBV5-5; clone_size: NA; j_call: TRBJ2-1
cdr3_aa: ASSLVRTSGETQY; v_call: TRBV7-7; clone_size: few; j_call: TRBJ2-5
cdr3_aa: ASSLRDPYNSPLH; v_call: TRBV28; clone_size: many; j_call: TRBJ1-6
cdr3_aa: ASSVGQGRSTEAF; v_call: TRBV6-1; clone_size: NA; j_call: TRBJ1-1
cdr3_aa: ASSSGTSGRARMKNIKY; v_call: TRBV28; clone_size: few; j_call: TRBJ2-4
cdr3_aa: ASGPGGETQY; v_call: TRBV2; clone_size: many; j_call: TRBJ2-5
cdr3_aa: ASSHTQETQY; v_call: TRBV14; clone_size: many; j_call: TRBJ2-5
cdr3_aa: AISEYDRGEQY; v_call: TRBV10-3; clone_size: NA; j_call: TRBJ2-7
cdr3_aa: ASRSGGVNTEAF; v_call: TRBV6-1; clone_size: many; j_call: TRBJ1-1
cdr3_aa: ASSETWGLNFSPLH; v_call: TRBV6-1; clone_size: many; j_call: TRBJ1-6
cdr3_aa: ASRKGLAANQETQY; v_call: TRBV4-1; clone_size: many; j_call: TRBJ2-5
cdr3_aa: ASSEETGRPAEQY; v_call: TRBV6-1; clone_size: many; j_call: TRBJ2-7
cdr3_aa: ASSLVGGATLRAQY; v_call: TRBV11-2; clone_size: many; j_call: TRBJ2-7
cdr3_aa: ASSPRDRDRPYEQY; v_call: TRBV4-2; clone_size: many; j_call: TRBJ2-7
cdr3_aa: ASSLVRTSDEQY; v_call: TRBV7-2; clone_size: many; j_call: TRBJ2-7
cdr3_aa: ASSSDQGWDGELF; v_call: TRBV27; clone_size: many; j_call: TRBJ2-2
cdr3_aa: SARALKGRSYEQY; v_call: TRBV20-1; clone_size: many; j_call: TRBJ2-7
cdr3_aa: ASIPAGGGTEAF; v_call: TRBV19; clone_size: many; j_call: TRBJ1-1